Sequencing of this TCR beta chain was carried out in a study of blood T cell repertoires in COVID-19. Study as a whole: COVID-19 samples, acute and convalescent, were from the United States, Italy and Spain. The cDNA or gDNA used as material had been derived from T cells, B-cell-depleted T cells, or PBMCs.

Per the authors' pipeline: Cell counts per sample came from amplifying reference gene primers. The assay was immunoSEQ multiplex PCR, and TCRdb's table has in-frame clones only and misses some. V and J calls and clone size are those listed in that table; D and trimming were worked out from the DNA. The table lists under 400,000 clones, 85% to 90% of them singletons, with 2.5% to 3.5% in the top ten. Deletions cut 3 bases from V and 2 bases from J, with 10 bases between. The CDR3 covers 14 residues. The germline CDR1 and CDR2 sequences are LNHDA and SQIVND (reference sequence). The gene calls are TRBV19 and TRBJ1-1; D possibly corresponds to TRBD1 (5 bases). Material: peripheral blood. The TCR was taken from a woman aged 25-40 years with COVID-19, enrolled during active disease. The CDR3 loop is CASSILGTNTEAFF. Written as DNA, the CDR3 is TGTGCCAGTAGTATCCTGGGGACTAACACTGAAGCTTTCTTT.